The clone carrying this TCR beta chain was observed at least ten times. Its antigen is not identified. With 5 bases clipped from V and 11 bases from J, the junction kept 6 bases outside the gene matches. This CDR3 has 14 residues. Per germline, CDR1 MDHEN and CDR2 SYDVKM. This sample is part of a study of T cell repertoires in cytomegalovirus infection. Overall study: Public TCR beta signatures provided an indication of both CMV infection and a matching HLA type.

A single record per CDR3 protein comes from TCRdb applying MiXCR to the reads. The data contain about 110,000 distinct CDR3 sequences, more than 30% of them singletons. Study outcomes and limitations: Cumulated frequencies of public TCR beta families served to identify carriers of CMV plus the relevant HLA.

The chain combines TRBV28 with TRBJ1-6; TRBD1 aligns across 10 bases. This clonotype was sampled from a human donor in good health (CMV status not recorded). Some clones in this sample may be carry-over from other donors' samples. The input for sequencing was CD8+ T cells from cultured PBMCs, taken from culture after CMV antigen stimulation. In DNA form, the CDR3 reads TGTGCCAGCAGTCTCGGGACAGGGGTCGCACCCCTCCACTTT. Translation: CASSLGTGVAPLHF.